Listed below are T cell receptor beta chains from one sample, sequenced in a study of blood T cell repertoires in COVID-19. Only in-frame clones appear in the TCRdb table, and some are missing; sequencing was by immunoSEQ multiplex PCR. The sample lists about 170,000 clones; 70% to 85% were seen once. Sequenced sample: peripheral blood. The receptors were gathered from a woman aged 40 to 49 with COVID-19, enrolled during active disease. CDR3s include the opening cysteine and the closing phenylalanine or tryptophan. The D gene is left open where the match is weak. A row's size may be missing; if present it is once, few, many or a size class.

.,15,TRBJ2-1,.,TRBV7-3,CASSHSPGGAGEQFF,TGTGCCAGCAGCCACTCCCCGGGCGGGGCCGGTGAGCAGTTCTTC
.,16,TRBJ2-1,.,TRBV5-4,CASSLALASSYNEQFF,TGTGCCAGCAGCTTGGCCCTAGCGTCTTCCTACAATGAGCAGTTCTTC
.,14,TRBJ1-1,.,TRBV6-5,CASSLWPQVPEAFF,TGTGCCAGCAGCCTTTGGCCGCAGGTACCTGAAGCTTTCTTT
once,13,TRBJ1-2,.,TRBV11-2,CASSSTAAKGYTF,TGTGCCAGCAGCTCTACAGCGGCAAAGGGCTACACCTTC
.,15,TRBJ2-7,TRBD2,TRBV7-3,CASSLGAGVVYEQYF,TGTGCCAGCAGCTTAGGGGCGGGAGTGGTCTACGAGCAGTACTTC
.,15,TRBJ1-6,.,TRBV6-4,CASSDGGRNNSPLHF,TGTGCCAGCAGTGACGGCGGCAGAAATAATTCACCCCTCCACTTT
once,13,TRBJ2-1,.,TRBV5-4,CASSLAVGQGQFF,TGTGCCAGCAGCTTGGCGGTGGGACAAGGGCAGTTCTTC
.,16,TRBJ2-3,TRBD2,TRBV11-2,CASSFRTSGYTDTQYF,TGTGCCAGCAGCTTCCGGACTAGCGGATACACAGATACGCAGTATTTT
few,14,TRBJ2-3,TRBD2,TRBV28,CASSLRTSGRWTYF,TGTGCCAGCAGTTTGCGGACTAGCGGGAGATGGACGTATTTT
.,14,TRBJ1-2,.,TRBV2,CASSPGFVLQSYTF,TGTGCCAGCAGTCCAGGCTTCGTTCTTCAGAGCTACACCTTC
.,15,TRBJ2-2,.,TRBV19,CASSIPAGRTGELFF,TGTGCCAGTAGTATTCCCGCGGGTCGGACCGGGGAGCTGTTTTTT
.,16,TRBJ1-5,.,TRBV19,CASPFETDNSNQPQHF,TGTGCCAGTCCCTTCGAGACAGACAATAGCAATCAGCCCCAGCATTTT
.,14,TRBJ2-7,.,TRBV14,CASSWQGGTYEQYF,TGTGCCAGCTCTTGGCAGGGTGGAACCTACGAGCAGTACTTC
.,15,TRBJ2-1,.,TRBV7-9,CASSLDAGLYNEQFF,TGTGCCAGCAGCTTAGACGCAGGGCTATACAATGAGCAGTTCTTC
.,15,TRBJ2-2,TRBD2,TRBV19,CASSLTSGGTGELFF,TGTGCCAGTAGTCTCACTAGCGGGGGTACCGGGGAGCTGTTTTTT
.,17,TRBJ2-1,TRBD2,TRBV7-3,CASSSLPSGGAYNEQFF,TGTGCCAGCAGCTCCCTCCCTAGCGGGGGGGCTTACAATGAGCAGTTCTTC
.,18,TRBJ2-3,.,TRBV6-1,CASSDNARLAGWTDTQYF,TGTGCCAGCAGTGATAATGCTCGCTTGGCGGGATGGACAGATACGCAGTATTTT
.,16,TRBJ2-2,TRBD1,TRBV2,CASRTGQGANTGELFF,TGTGCCAGCAGAACTGGACAGGGGGCTAACACCGGGGAGCTGTTTTTT
.,13,TRBJ1-1,.,TRBV7-8,CASSSTVLTEAFF,TGTGCCAGCAGCTCGACAGTTCTCACTGAAGCTTTCTTT
.,14,TRBJ2-1,TRBD1,TRBV19,CASSRGTGLSEQFF,TGTGCCAGTAGTAGGGGGACAGGGCTGAGTGAGCAGTTCTTC
.,14,TRBJ1-2,TRBD1,TRBV19,CASSPGQGAGGYTF,TGTGCCAGTAGTCCGGGACAGGGGGCAGGTGGCTACACCTTC
.,13,TRBJ1-3,.,TRBV29-1,CSVLRDSGNTIYF,TGCAGCGTACTTCGGGACTCTGGAAACACCATATATTTT
.,16,TRBJ2-1,TRBD2,TRBV4-1,CASSQGPGGGYNEQFF,TGCGCCAGCAGCCAAGGTCCCGGGGGGGGCTACAATGAGCAGTTCTTC
.,13,TRBJ1-1,.,TRBV19,CASSPMGDTEAFF,TGTGCCAGTAGCCCAATGGGAGACACTGAAGCTTTCTTT
.,17,TRBJ1-5,.,TRBV12-1,CASSPALGDRGNQPQHF,TGTGCCAGCAGCCCCGCGCTTGGGGACAGGGGCAATCAGCCCCAGCATTTT
once,13,TRBJ2-1,.,TRBV7-9,CASSVDSYNEQFF,TGTGCCAGCAGCGTTGACAGCTACAATGAGCAGTTCTTC
.,15,TRBJ2-2,.,TRBV2,CASSVQGKNTGELFF,TGTGCCAGCAGTGTTCAGGGAAAGAACACCGGGGAGCTGTTTTTT
.,15,TRBJ1-1,.,TRBV18,CASSPTGQRDTEAFF,TGTGCCAGCTCACCGACCGGACAGAGGGACACTGAAGCTTTCTTT
once,15,TRBJ2-1,TRBD2,TRBV27,CASSSSGNGGNEQFF,TGTGCCAGCAGTAGTAGCGGGAACGGGGGAAATGAGCAGTTCTTC
.,11,TRBJ2-7,TRBD2,TRBV20-1,CSARRTSEQYF,TGCAGTGCTAGGAGGACTAGCGAGCAGTACTTC
.,13,TRBJ1-2,.,TRBV5-4,CASSLDFAEGYTF,TGTGCCAGCAGCTTGGATTTCGCGGAGGGCTACACCTTC
.,12,TRBJ2-1,.,TRBV28,CASSLSLREQFF,TGTGCCAGCAGTTTATCGCTTCGGGAGCAGTTCTTC
.,13,TRBJ1-1,.,TRBV3-1/TRBV3-2,CASSPGDGLNAFF,TGTGCCAGCAGCCCGGGGGACGGCTTGAACGCTTTCTTT
.,15,TRBJ2-7,.,TRBV28,CASSFLGQNYYEQYF,TGTGCCAGCAGTTTTCTTGGACAGAACTACTACGAGCAGTACTTC
.,14,TRBJ2-1,TRBD1,TRBV6-6,CASSRDRYYNEQFF,TGTGCCAGCAGCCGGGACAGGTACTACAATGAGCAGTTCTTC
once,13,TRBJ2-5,.,TRBV6-6,CASRSTGQETQYF,TGTGCCAGCAGGTCGACAGGCCAAGAGACCCAGTACTTC
.,11,TRBJ1-5,.,TRBV30,CAWSRVSPQHF,TGTGCCTGGAGTCGGGTTTCGCCCCAGCATTTT
.,17,TRBJ2-1,TRBD2,TRBV9,CASSVGVVAGEYNEQFF,TGTGCCAGCAGCGTAGGAGTGGTAGCGGGGGAGTACAATGAGCAGTTCTTC
.,14,TRBJ1-2,TRBD1,TRBV7-9,CASSSLQGEDGYTF,TGTGCCAGCAGCTCGTTACAGGGGGAGGATGGCTACACCTTC
.,17,TRBJ2-1,TRBD2,TRBV7-2,CASSKEWTSGLREKQFF,TGTGCCAGCAGCAAAGAATGGACTAGCGGCCTTCGGGAGAAGCAGTTCTTC
.,15,TRBJ2-2,TRBD1,TRBV10-3,CAISSPGQVTGELFF,TGTGCCATCAGTTCACCGGGACAGGTCACCGGGGAGCTGTTTTTT
.,16,TRBJ1-3,.,TRBV12-2,CASRSPVGSPGNTIYF,TGTGCAAGTCGCTCCCCTGTGGGGAGTCCTGGAAACACCATATATTTT
.,14,TRBJ1-5,.,TRBV19,CASTPSGNNQPQHF,TGTGCCAGTACACCTTCCGGGAACAATCAGCCCCAGCATTTT
.,14,TRBJ1-5,.,TRBV28,CASSLAVWNQPQHF,TGTGCCAGCAGTTTAGCAGTTTGGAATCAGCCCCAGCATTTT
.,18,TRBJ2-5,TRBD2,TRBV4-2,CASSRSGTSGSTGETQYF,TGTGCCAGCAGCCGCTCCGGGACTAGCGGGAGTACGGGAGAGACCCAGTACTTC
.,14,TRBJ1-1,.,TRBV28,CASSPILRRRGAFF,TGTGCCAGCAGCCCTATCCTGCGACGAAGGGGTGCTTTCTTT